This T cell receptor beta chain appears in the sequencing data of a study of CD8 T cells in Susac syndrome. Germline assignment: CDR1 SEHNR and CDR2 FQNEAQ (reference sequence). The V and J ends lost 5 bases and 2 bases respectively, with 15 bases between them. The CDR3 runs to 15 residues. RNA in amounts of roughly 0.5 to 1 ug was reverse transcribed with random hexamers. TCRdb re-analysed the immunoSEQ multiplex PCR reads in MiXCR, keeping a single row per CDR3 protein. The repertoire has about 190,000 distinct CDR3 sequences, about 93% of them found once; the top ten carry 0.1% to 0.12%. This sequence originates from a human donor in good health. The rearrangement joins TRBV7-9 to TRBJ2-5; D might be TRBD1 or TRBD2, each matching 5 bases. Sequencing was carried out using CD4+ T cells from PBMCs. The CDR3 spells CASSPGTANQETQYF. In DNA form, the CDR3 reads TGTGCCAGCAGCCCGGGGACGGCAAATCAAGAGACCCAGTACTTC.